Each of the 3 T cell receptor beta chains below was sequenced from the same sample in a study of regulatory T cells in long-lasting Graves disease. To make TCR beta libraries, researchers used iRepertoire HTBI primers and Arm-PCR of CDR3 regions. Each CDR3 protein gets one entry after TCRdb re-called the multiplex PCR reads with MiXCR. This table holds about 470,000 distinct CDR3 sequences, 20% to 25% found once. The time point here: persistent/refractory GD, antithyroid drugs over 5 years with positive TRAb. RNA extracted from PBMCs served as the sequencing template. The sample consisted of peripheral blood mononuclear cells (PBMCs), taken when the disease was refractory, from a patient treated with antithyroid drugs. The origin of the receptors is a female donor with Graves disease.

This clonotype appeared many times. In nucleotides, the CDR3 is TGTGCCAGCAGCTTTGAAGGGGACAGATCCTCCTACGAGCAGTACTTC. This sequence encodes CASSFEGDRSSYEQYF. The chain employs TRBV11-3 and TRBJ2-7; 7 positions match TRBD1. The V segment lost 3 bases and the J segment 0 bases; nucleotides outside the gene matches: 8. The CDR3 consists of 16 residues. Germline CDR1 is SGHNT and CDR2 is YENEEA.

This clonotype has ten or more counts. This rearrangement joins TRBV6-1 to TRBJ2-7; 8 nucleotides match TRBD1. The germline V gene has CDR1 MNHNS and CDR2 SASEGT. The CDR3 runs to 15 residues. Losses at the gene ends were 6 bases for V and 0 bases for J; bases not matched to a gene: 7. The CDR3 sequence is CASSPDRGSSYEQYF. The CDR3 DNA sequence: TGTGCCAGCAGCCCTGACAGGGGAAGCTCCTACGAGCAGTACTTC.

There are many counts of this clonotype. The genes are TRBV28 and TRBJ2-5; D gene ambiguous. The germline CDR1 and CDR2 sequences are MDHEN and SYDVKM. The CDR3 length is 13 residues. The germline V and J ends were trimmed by 2 bases and 5 bases, with 9 bases remaining between them. The CDR3 is CASSLLGLETQYF. DNA of the CDR3: TGTGCCAGCAGTTTACTAGGGTTGGAGACCCAGTACTTC.